Each of the 3 T cell receptor beta chains below was sequenced from the same sample in a study of blood T cell repertoires in COVID-19. Sequenced by immunoSEQ multiplex PCR; TCRdb stores in-frame clones only, minus some. The repertoire holds about 160,000 clones, under 95% seen once, with roughly 2.3% in the top ten. Sequencing was carried out using peripheral blood. All receptors come from a man aged 18 to 30 with acute or convalescent COVID-19.

This chain links TRBV19 with TRBJ2-3, with 7 bases fitting TRBD1. Germline V gives CDR1 LNHDA, CDR2 SQIVND (reference sequence). V lost 7 bases and J lost 0; bases outside the gene matches: 7. The CDR3 spans 15 residues. CDR3 region: CASNPYRGSTDTQYF. The CDR3 DNA follows: TGTGCCAGTAATCCCTACAGGGGTAGCACAGATACGCAGTATTTT. The variable domain in full, with the rest retrieved from reference TRBV19 and TRBJ2-3, is DGGITQSPKYLFRKEGQNVTLSCEQNLNHDAMYWYRQDPGQGLRLIYYSQIVNDFQKGDIAEGYSVSREKKESFPLTVTSAQKNPTAFYLCASNPYRGSTDTQYFGPGTRLTVL.

The chain uses TRBV14 and TRBJ1-1; D remains ambiguous. CDR3 length: 15 amino acids. CDR1 is SGHDN and CDR2 is FVKESK in the germline V gene. The germline V and J ends were trimmed by 3 bases and 1 base, with 12 bases remaining between them. The CDR3 protein is CASSHRDWENTEAFF. The DNA for the CDR3 is TGTGCCAGCAGCCATCGGGATTGGGAGAACACTGAAGCTTTCTTT.

J is TRBJ1-1 and V is TRBV19, with TRBD1 matching over 7 bases. The CDR3 has 13 residues. Trimming at V came to 5 bases and at J to 11 bases, leaving 11 bases not matched to a gene. CDR1 is LNHDA and CDR2 is SQIVND in the germline V gene (reference sequence). Here the CDR3 DNA reads TGTGCCAGTAGTCCTCAGACAGGGTTGGAGGCTTTCTTT. It translates to CASSPQTGLEAFF.